This T cell receptor beta chain comes out of a study of vaccination and CD4 T cells after COVID-19. About the research overall: SARS-CoV-2 was confirmed by nasal swab PCR; disease was mild in several, severe in one. Convalescent individuals numbered four females and six males, two being Hispanic.

At the Johns Hopkins FTIC core, DNA taken from cultured CD4+ T cells was sequenced by way of the Oncomine TCR Beta short-read assay. MiXCR, run by TCRdb on the PCR reads, gives a single entry per CDR3 protein. Of about 14,000 distinct CDR3 sequences listed, over 65% are singletons. Treatment indicated: approximately 11-day PBMC culture with coronavirus spike peptide pools or control peptides (ViraFEST assay). CDR1 SGHAT and CDR2 FQNNGV come from the germline V gene. After removal of 2 bases from V and 5 bases from J, the junction contained 4 bases not matched to a gene. There are 14 residues in the CDR3. Comments on this clonotype: Antigen: not known.

Sequencing was carried out using CD4+ T cells from blood, cultured in vitro. This receptor was identified in a human donor who had recovered from COVID-19. This chain uses TRBV11-2 with TRBJ2-5, with 8 bases matching TRBD2. In nucleotides, the CDR3 is TGTGCCAGCAGCTTACAGCGGGGGTGGGAGACCCAGTACTTC. Encoded protein: CASSLQRGWETQYF.